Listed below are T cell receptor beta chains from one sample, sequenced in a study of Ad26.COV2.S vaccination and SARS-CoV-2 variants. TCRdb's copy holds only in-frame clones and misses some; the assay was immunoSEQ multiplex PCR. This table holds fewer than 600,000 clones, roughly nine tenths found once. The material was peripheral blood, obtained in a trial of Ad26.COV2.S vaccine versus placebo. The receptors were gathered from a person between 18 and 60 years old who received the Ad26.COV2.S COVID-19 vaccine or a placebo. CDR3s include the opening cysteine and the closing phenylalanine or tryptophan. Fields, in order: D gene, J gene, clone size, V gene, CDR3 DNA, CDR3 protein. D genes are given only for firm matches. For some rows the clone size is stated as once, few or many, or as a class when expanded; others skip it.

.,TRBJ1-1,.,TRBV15,TGTGCCACCAGCAGAGATCGATCGGCAGGGGTTTTCTTT,CATSRDRSAGVFF
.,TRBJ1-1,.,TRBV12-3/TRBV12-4,TGTGCCAGCGGGGGAGGAGGAACTGAAGCTTTCTTT,CASGGGGTEAFF
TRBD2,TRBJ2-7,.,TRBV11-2,TGTGCCAGCAGCTCAAGGACTAGCGGGGGCTACGAGCAGTACTTC,CASSSRTSGGYEQYF
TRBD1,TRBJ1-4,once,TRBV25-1,TGTGCCAGCAGTAACTCCAGGGGGCAGGGGACTAATGAAAAACTGTTTTTT,CASSNSRGQGTNEKLFF
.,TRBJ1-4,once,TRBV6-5,TGTGCCAGCAGTTACCGGACAGTTGCAACTAATGAAAAACTGTTTTTT,CASSYRTVATNEKLFF
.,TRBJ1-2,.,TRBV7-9,TGTGCCAGCAGCCGAGGACAGCCAGCGTCTGGCTACACCTTC,CASSRGQPASGYTF
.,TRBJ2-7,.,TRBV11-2,TGTGCCAGCAGCTTAGAGGGCTTGGCGTACGAGCAGTACTTC,CASSLEGLAYEQYF
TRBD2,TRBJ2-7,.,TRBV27,TGTGCCAGCAGTTTGCTCCGTGTAGCGGGAGGCGAGCAGTACTTC,CASSLLRVAGGEQYF
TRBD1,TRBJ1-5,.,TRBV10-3,TGTGCCATCAGTGAGACCGACAGGGACCACAATCAGCCCCAGCATTTT,CAISETDRDHNQPQHF
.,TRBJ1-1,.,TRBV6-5,TGTGCCAGCAGCACAGGGAGAAACACTGAAGCTTTCTTT,CASSTGRNTEAFF
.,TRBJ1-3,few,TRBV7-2,TGTGCCAGCAGCCAGGGGTACTCTGGAAACACCATATATTTT,CASSQGYSGNTIYF
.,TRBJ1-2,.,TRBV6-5,TGTGCCAGCAGTTACTCGTGGGGCGAAGCTAACTATGGCTACACCTTC,CASSYSWGEANYGYTF
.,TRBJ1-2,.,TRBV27,TGTGCCAGCAGTTACAACTCCGGCGGAGATGGCTACACCTTC,CASSYNSGGDGYTF
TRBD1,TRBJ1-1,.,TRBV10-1,TGCGCCAGCAGTGACCGGAGGACAGGGGGGTACACTGAAGCTTTCTTT,CASSDRRTGGYTEAFF
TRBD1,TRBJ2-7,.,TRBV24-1,TGTGCCACCAGTAAGGGACAGGGAAACTACGAGCAGTACTTC,CATSKGQGNYEQYF
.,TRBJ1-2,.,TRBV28,TGTGCCAGCAGTTTATCAGGGACGGTCTATGGCTACACCTTC,CASSLSGTVYGYTF
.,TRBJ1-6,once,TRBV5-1,TGCGCCAGCAGCTTTAGACCGGGAAATAATTCACCCCTCCACTTT,CASSFRPGNNSPLHF
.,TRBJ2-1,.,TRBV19,TGTGCCAGTAGTATAGCTAGCAATGAGCAGTTCTTC,CASSIASNEQFF
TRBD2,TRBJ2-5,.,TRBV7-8,TGTGCCAGCATGTTCTACAGACGGACTAGCTCGGGGGAGACCCAGTACTTC,CASMFYRRTSSGETQYF
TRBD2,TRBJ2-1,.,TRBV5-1,TGCGCCAGCACCTGGACCGGGACTAGCGGGAGGAATGAGCAGTTCTTC,CASTWTGTSGRNEQFF
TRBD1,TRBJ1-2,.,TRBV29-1,TGCAGCGCCGGGGGACAGTCCTATGGCTACACCTTC,CSAGGQSYGYTF
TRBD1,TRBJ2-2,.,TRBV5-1,TGCGCCAGCAGCTTGGGAGGGGGCTCCACCGGGGAGCTGTTTTTT,CASSLGGGSTGELFF
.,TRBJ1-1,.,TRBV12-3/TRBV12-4,TGTGCCAGCAGTTTGCGACAGCCTCTGGAAGCTTTCTTT,CASSLRQPLEAFF
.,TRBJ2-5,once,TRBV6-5,TGTGCCAGCAGACAGGGTCAAGAGACCCAGTACTTC,CASRQGQETQYF
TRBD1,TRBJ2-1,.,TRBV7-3,TGTGCCAGCAGCCTACAGGGGGGCCCCAATGAGCAGTTCTTC,CASSLQGGPNEQFF
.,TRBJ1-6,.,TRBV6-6,TGTGCCAGCAGTTACACCGGGAACTATAATTCACCCCTCCACTTT,CASSYTGNYNSPLHF